Listed below are T cell receptor beta chains from one sample, sequenced in a study of cytotoxic CD8 clonotypes in ibrutinib-treated CLL. Generated by immunoSEQ multiplex PCR, the TCRdb table keeps only in-frame clones and is missing some. The table includes roughly 250,000 clones, about three quarters detected once. Sample: PBMCs, taken after 24 months of ibrutinib treatment. Receptors were obtained from a human donor with chronic lymphocytic leukemia. Each CDR3 is given with its conserved first and last residue. Fields, in order: clone size, D gene, J gene, V gene, CDR3 protein. D genes are given only for firm matches. The listing skips clone size in some rows; elsewhere it reads once, few, many or a size class.

NA | TRBD1 | TRBJ1-2 | TRBV28 | CASTLTGTAYGYTF
few | NA | TRBJ1-1 | TRBV19 | CASSGLNTEAFF
NA | NA | TRBJ2-3 | TRBV6-1 | CASSEVSGRSTDTQYF
few | NA | TRBJ2-7 | TRBV7-2 | CASSLVTGINGEQYF
NA | TRBD2 | TRBJ2-7 | TRBV6-5 | CASSYSITSGTYEQYF
NA | NA | TRBJ2-1 | TRBV9 | CASSERVNNEQFF
NA | NA | TRBJ1-1 | TRBV9 | CASNTGKSVTEAFF
NA | TRBD2 | TRBJ2-7 | TRBV6-5 | CASSLAGDRVEQYF
few | TRBD1 | TRBJ2-7 | TRBV7-9 | CASSLLGSGTGITEQYF
NA | TRBD1 | TRBJ1-5 | TRBV28 | CASTGAGGIAGNQPQHF
NA | TRBD2 | TRBJ2-7 | TRBV7-9 | CASSLGASGPPYEQYF
NA | NA | TRBJ2-5 | TRBV29-1 | CRVQREETQYF
NA | NA | TRBJ2-7 | TRBV7-6 | CASSFSQSSYEQYF
once | NA | TRBJ1-5 | TRBV7-9 | CASSRSDQPQHF
NA | TRBD2 | TRBJ2-2 | TRBV15 | CATSTGGLAFATGELFF
few | NA | TRBJ1-5 | TRBV30 | CAWSPGGGNQPQHF
NA | NA | TRBJ2-3 | TRBV27 | CASSSLRGTQYF
once | TRBD2 | TRBJ2-7 | TRBV28 | CASRPSSGGRGQQYF
NA | NA | TRBJ2-1 | TRBV6-5 | CASSYSYYPLGGEQFF
NA | TRBD2 | TRBJ2-1 | TRBV11-2 | CASSLGGSSFNEQFF
NA | NA | TRBJ2-7 | TRBV7-9 | CASSSREPSYEQYF
few | NA | TRBJ1-2 | TRBV7-2 | CASSLAGPYGYTF
NA | NA | TRBJ2-1 | TRBV25-1 | CASSGGLAALSDEQFF
once | TRBD2 | TRBJ2-5 | TRBV2 | CASKREGQETQYF
NA | NA | TRBJ2-2 | TRBV20-1 | CSARESGELFF
NA | NA | TRBJ1-5 | TRBV5-4 | CASSLDPVDQPQHF
NA | TRBD2 | TRBJ2-2 | TRBV9 | CASSTGQGLAGLNTGELFF
NA | NA | TRBJ2-3 | TRBV21-1 | CASSEGDSPKRGTDTQYF